The source of this TCR beta chain is a study of OX40 agonist ivuxolimab in advanced cancers. Study context: Ivuxolimab doses were 0.01, 0.1, 0.3, 1.5, 3 or 10 mg/kg every 2 weeks. Whole-study findings and limits: Averaged across samples, CD8+ T cells carried more expanded clones than CD4+ did.

Some clones are missing from TCRdb's copy, which holds only in-frame ones; the method was immunoSEQ multiplex PCR. The sample records just under 75,000 clones, 90% being singletons. In regard to this clone: No antigen is known for it.

In germline, CDR1 is SGHRS, CDR2 YFSETQ. Trimming took off 4 bases at V and 5 bases at J, with 12 bases between the two ends. This CDR3 region has 13 residues. The receptor was derived from an adult with an advanced solid tumor such as melanoma, head and neck, liver or kidney cancer. Source: CD4+ or CD8+ T cells sorted from blood, taken in a trial of the OX40 agonist ivuxolimab. The chain uses TRBV5-1 and TRBJ2-5; tentative D call: TRBD2 (5 bases). The CDR3 here is CASSRTPGETQYF. The CDR3 DNA reads as TGCGCCAGCAGCCGGACCCCGGGGGAGACCCAGTACTTC.